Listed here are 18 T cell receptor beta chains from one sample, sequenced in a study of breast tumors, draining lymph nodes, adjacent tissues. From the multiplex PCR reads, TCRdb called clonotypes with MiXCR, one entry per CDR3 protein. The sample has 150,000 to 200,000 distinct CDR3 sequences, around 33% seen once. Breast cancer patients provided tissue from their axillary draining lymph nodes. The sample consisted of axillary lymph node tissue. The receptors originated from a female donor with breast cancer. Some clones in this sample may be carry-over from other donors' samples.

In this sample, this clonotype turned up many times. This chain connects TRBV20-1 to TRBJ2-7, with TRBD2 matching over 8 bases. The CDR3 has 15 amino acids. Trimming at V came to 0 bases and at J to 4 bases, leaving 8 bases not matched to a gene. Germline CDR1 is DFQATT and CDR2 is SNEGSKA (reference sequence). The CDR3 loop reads CSARDGTSGHYEQYF. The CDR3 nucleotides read TGCAGTGCTAGAGATGGAACTAGCGGTCATTACGAGCAGTACTTC.

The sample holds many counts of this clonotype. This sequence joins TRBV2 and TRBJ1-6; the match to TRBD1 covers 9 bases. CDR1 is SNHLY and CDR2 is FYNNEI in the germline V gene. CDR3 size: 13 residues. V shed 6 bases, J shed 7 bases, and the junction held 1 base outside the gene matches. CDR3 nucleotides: TGTGCCAGCAGGGGACAGGGCAATTCACCCCTCCACTTT. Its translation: CASRGQGNSPLHF.

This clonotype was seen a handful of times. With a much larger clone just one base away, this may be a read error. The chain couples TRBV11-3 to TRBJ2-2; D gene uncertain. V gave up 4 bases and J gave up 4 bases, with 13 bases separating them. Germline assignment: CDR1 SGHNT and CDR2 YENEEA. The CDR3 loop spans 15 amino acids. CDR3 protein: CASSSGVLPTGELFF. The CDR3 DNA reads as TGTGCCAGCAGCTCCGGCGTGTTACCCACCGGGGAGCTGTTTTTT.

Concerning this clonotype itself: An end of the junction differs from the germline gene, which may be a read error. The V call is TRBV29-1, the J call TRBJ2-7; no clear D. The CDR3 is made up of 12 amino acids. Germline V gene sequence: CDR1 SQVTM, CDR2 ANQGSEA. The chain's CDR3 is CSVEPSVGERYF. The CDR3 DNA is TGCAGCGTTGAGCCTAGTGTAGGCGAGCGGTACTTC.

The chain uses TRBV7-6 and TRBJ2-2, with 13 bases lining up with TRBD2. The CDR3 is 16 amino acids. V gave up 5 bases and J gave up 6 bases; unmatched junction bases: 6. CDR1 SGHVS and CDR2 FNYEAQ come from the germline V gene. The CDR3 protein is CASSGSGLAGSGELFF. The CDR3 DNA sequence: TGTGCCAGCAGCGGGTCGGGACTAGCGGGATCCGGGGAGCTGTTTTTT. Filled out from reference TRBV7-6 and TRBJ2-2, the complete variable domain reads GAGVSQSPRYKVTKRGQDVALRCDPISGHVSLYWYRQALGQGPEFLTYFNYEAQQDKSGLPNDRFSAERPEGSISTLTIQRTEQRDSAMYRCASSGSGLAGSGELFFGEGSRLTVL.

The CDR3 reads CASSQQGFGYGYTF. CDR3 DNA sequence: TGTGCCAGCAGCCAACAGGGGTTTGGCTATGGCTACACCTTC. V gene TRBV6-5 combines with J gene TRBJ1-2; 7 bases align to TRBD1. Germline CDR1 reads MNHEY; CDR2 reads SVGAGI. J lost 4 bases, V lost 6 bases, and 8 bases had no gene match. The CDR3 is 14 amino acids.

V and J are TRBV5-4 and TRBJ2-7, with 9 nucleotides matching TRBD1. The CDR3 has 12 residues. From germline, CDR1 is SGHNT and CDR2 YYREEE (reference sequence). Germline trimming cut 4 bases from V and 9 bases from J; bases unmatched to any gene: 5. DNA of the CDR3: TGTGCCAGCAGCCCGGACAGGGGCTGGCAGTACTTC. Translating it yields CASSPDRGWQYF. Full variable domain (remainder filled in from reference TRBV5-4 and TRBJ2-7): ETGVTQSPTHLIKTRGQQVTLRCSSQSGHNTVSWYQQALGQGPQFIFQYYREEENGRGNFPPRFSGLQFPNYSSELNVNALELDDSALYLCASSPDRGWQYFGPGTRLTVT.

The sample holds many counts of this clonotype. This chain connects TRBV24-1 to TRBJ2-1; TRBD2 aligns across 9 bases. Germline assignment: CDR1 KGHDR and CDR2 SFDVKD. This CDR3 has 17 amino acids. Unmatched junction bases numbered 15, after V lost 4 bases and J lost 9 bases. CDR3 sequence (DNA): TGTGCCACCAGTGACCCTCGGGGTAGCGGGAGACGCACTGAGCAGTTCTTC. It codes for CATSDPRGSGRRTEQFF.

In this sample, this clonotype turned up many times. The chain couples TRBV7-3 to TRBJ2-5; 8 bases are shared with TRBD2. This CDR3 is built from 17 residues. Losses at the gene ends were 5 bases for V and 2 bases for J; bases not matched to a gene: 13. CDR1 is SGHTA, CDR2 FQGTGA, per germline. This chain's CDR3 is CASSLRTSRNHQETQYF. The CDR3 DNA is TGTGCCAGCAGCCTCAGGACTAGCCGTAACCATCAAGAGACCCAGTACTTC.

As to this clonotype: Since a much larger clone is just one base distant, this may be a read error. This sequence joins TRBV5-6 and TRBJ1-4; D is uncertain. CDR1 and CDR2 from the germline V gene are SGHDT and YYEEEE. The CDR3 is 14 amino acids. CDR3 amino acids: CACSFAGANEKLFF. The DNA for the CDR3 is TGTGCCTGCAGCTTTGCTGGGGCTAATGAAAAACTGTTTTTT.

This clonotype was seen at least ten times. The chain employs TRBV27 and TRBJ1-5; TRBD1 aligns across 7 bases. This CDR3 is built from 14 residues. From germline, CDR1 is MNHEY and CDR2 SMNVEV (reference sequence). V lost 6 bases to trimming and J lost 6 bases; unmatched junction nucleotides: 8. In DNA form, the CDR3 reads TGTGCCAGCAGCCCTGACAGGGCCTTTCAGCCCCAGCATTTT. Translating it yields CASSPDRAFQPQHF.

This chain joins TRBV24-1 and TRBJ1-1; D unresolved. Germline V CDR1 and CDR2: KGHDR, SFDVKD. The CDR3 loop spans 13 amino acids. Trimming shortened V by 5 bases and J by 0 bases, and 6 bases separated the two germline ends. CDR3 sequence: CATSARMNTEAFF. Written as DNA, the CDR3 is TGTGCCACCAGTGCCCGGATGAACACTGAAGCTTTCTTT.

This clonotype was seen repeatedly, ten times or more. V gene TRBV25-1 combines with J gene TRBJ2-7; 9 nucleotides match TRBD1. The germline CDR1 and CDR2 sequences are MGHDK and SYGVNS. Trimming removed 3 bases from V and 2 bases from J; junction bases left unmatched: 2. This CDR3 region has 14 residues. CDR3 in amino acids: CASSDWDRAYEQYF. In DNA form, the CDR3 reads TGTGCCAGCAGTGACTGGGACAGGGCCTACGAGCAGTACTTC.

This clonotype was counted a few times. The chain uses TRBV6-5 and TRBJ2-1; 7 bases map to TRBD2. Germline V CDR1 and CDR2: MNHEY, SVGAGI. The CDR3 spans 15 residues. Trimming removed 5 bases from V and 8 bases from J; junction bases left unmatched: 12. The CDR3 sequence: CASSRGESTGDEQFF. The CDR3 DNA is TGTGCCAGCAGTCGGGGGGAGTCGACCGGGGATGAGCAGTTCTTC.

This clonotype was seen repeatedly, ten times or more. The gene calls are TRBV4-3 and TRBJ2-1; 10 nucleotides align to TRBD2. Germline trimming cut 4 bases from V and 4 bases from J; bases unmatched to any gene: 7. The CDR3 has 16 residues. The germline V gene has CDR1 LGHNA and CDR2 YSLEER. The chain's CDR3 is CASSPREREGYNEQFF. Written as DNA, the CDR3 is TGCGCCAGCAGCCCACGGGAGCGGGAGGGTTACAATGAGCAGTTCTTC.

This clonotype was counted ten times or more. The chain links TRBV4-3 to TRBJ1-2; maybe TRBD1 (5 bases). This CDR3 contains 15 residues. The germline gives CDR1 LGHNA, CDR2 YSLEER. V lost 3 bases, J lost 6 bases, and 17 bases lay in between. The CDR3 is CASSQRDRQRNGYTF. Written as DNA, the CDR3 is TGCGCCAGCAGCCAGCGGGACCGCCAAAGGAATGGCTACACCTTC.

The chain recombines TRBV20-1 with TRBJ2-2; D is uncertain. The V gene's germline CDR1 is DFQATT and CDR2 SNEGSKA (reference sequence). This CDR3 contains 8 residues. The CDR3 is CRFGELFF. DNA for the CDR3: TGCCGGTTCGGGGAGCTGTTTTTT.

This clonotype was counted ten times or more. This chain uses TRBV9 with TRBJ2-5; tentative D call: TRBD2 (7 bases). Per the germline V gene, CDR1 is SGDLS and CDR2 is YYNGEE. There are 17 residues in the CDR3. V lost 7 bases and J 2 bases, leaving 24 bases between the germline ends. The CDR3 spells CASLRRGGQGPQETQYF. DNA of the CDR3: TGTGCCAGCCTTAGGAGGGGGGGGCAAGGCCCTCAAGAGACCCAGTACTTC. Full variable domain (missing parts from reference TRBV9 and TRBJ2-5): DSGVTQTPKHLITATGQRVTLRCSPRSGDLSVYWYQQSLDQGLQFLIQYYNGEERAKGNILERFSAQQFPDLHSELNLSSLELGDSALYFCASLRRGGQGPQETQYFGPGTRLLVL.